The 26 T cell receptor beta chains in this list originate from one sample, sequenced in a study of graft-versus-host responses after intestinal transplantation. Processing released intraepithelial and lamina propria lymphocytes from the graft tissue. Produced via immunoSEQ multiplex PCR; TCRdb's table is partial and in-frame only. The sample consists of around 18,000 clones, 82% of them appearing once. Here the sequenced sample was ileum tissue, taken 17 days after transplant. These receptors were obtained from a human patient who received an intestinal transplant, so some T cells may come from the graft donor.

V is TRBV28 and J is TRBJ1-1; 9 nucleotides match TRBD1. The CDR3 has 11 amino acids. Germline V gives CDR1 MDHEN, CDR2 SYDVKM. The V segment lost 5 bases and the J segment 11 bases; nucleotides outside the gene matches: 3. The CDR3 DNA sequence: TGTGCCAGCAGTCCTGACAGGGGGGCTTTCTTT. This gives the protein CASSPDRGAFF.

This sequence joins TRBV5-6 and TRBJ1-1; no definite D call. Trimming removed 0 bases from V and 3 bases from J, with 9 bases in between. The length of the CDR3 is 14 residues. Germline V gene sequence: CDR1 SGHDT, CDR2 YYEEEE. The CDR3 DNA sequence: TGTGCCAGCAGCTTGGAGGGTTGGTACACTGAAGCTTTCTTT. Its translation: CASSLEGWYTEAFF.

The chain couples TRBV18 to TRBJ1-4; D not certain. The V end was cut by 2 bases, the J end by 5 bases, with 9 bases between. This CDR3 comprises 14 residues. In germline, CDR1 is KGHSH, CDR2 LQKENI. The DNA for the CDR3 is TGTGCCAGCTCACCAGAGTACGGGAATGAAAAACTGTTTTTT. Translated, it gives CASSPEYGNEKLFF. Drawing the rest from reference TRBV18 and TRBJ1-4, the complete variable domain is NAGVMQNPRHLVRRRGQEARLRCSPMKGHSHVYWYRQLPEEGLKFMVYLQKENIIDESGMPKERFSAEFPKEGPSILRIQQVVRGDSAAYFCASSPEYGNEKLFFGSGTQLSVL.

The genes are TRBV7-3 and TRBJ2-7; TRBD2 aligns across 7 bases. This CDR3 is 15 amino acids long. Germline values: CDR1 SGHTA, CDR2 FQGTGA. V lost 5 bases to trimming and J lost 4 bases; unmatched junction nucleotides: 11. The DNA for the CDR3 is TGTGCCAGCAGCCTATGGGGAGGGCCCTTGTACGAGCAGTACTTC. Its translation: CASSLWGGPLYEQYF.

In this sample, this clone turned up a few times. V gene TRBV29-1 combines with J gene TRBJ1-2; D gene unclear. Germline loops: CDR1 SQVTM, CDR2 ANQGSEA. The V end lost 3 bases, the J end lost 2 bases, and 10 bases lay between the germline ends. This CDR3 is 13 amino acids long. CDR3 sequence: CSVEVQENYGYTF. The DNA of the CDR3 is TGCAGCGTTGAGGTGCAAGAGAACTATGGCTACACCTTC.

The chain couples TRBV7-8 to TRBJ2-7, with 7 bases that match TRBD1. Germline V gives CDR1 SGHVS, CDR2 FQNEAQ. There are 14 residues in the CDR3. J was trimmed by 7 bases and V by 5 bases; bases with no gene match: 11. The CDR3 here is CASSVGGRGWEQYF. In nucleotides, the CDR3 is TGTGCCAGCAGCGTCGGCGGCAGGGGGTGGGAGCAGTACTTC.

This chain joins TRBV5-6 and TRBJ1-2; 12 positions match TRBD1. This CDR3 contains 15 residues. Trimming at V came to 3 bases and at J to 4 bases, leaving 4 bases not matched to a gene. Germline V gives CDR1 SGHDT, CDR2 YYEEEE. The CDR3 loop is CASSWGTGGIYGYTF. The CDR3 DNA sequence: TGTGCCAGCAGCTGGGGGACAGGGGGCATCTATGGCTACACCTTC.

Comment on this clone: In the same sample, other DNA sequences code for this CDR3. V is TRBV4-2 and J is TRBJ2-3, with unresolved D. The CDR3 loop spans 15 amino acids. CDR1 is LGHNA and CDR2 is YNFKEQ in the germline V gene. Between the trimmed V and J ends, which lost 0 bases and 0 bases, there was a span of 7 bases. The CDR3 sequence is CASSQESVSTDTQYF. CDR3 coding DNA: TGTGCCAGCAGCCAAGAGAGTGTGAGCACAGATACGCAGTATTTT.

J is TRBJ2-7 and V is TRBV27; D is possibly TRBD1 or TRBD2 (6 bases each). Trimming cost V 3 bases and J 3 bases, with 15 bases left between them. The CDR3 is 15 amino acids. CDR1 and CDR2 from the germline V gene are MNHEY and SMNVEV (reference sequence). Here the CDR3 DNA reads TGTGCCAGCAGTTTGGGGGCGGGACTTCACTACGAGCAGTACTTC. It specifies CASSLGAGLHYEQYF.

V gene TRBV15 combines with J gene TRBJ2-1; D may be TRBD2 (6 bases). Trimming stripped 0 bases from V and 4 bases from J, with 16 bases between. The V gene's germline CDR1 is LNHNV and CDR2 YYDKDF (reference sequence). The CDR3 consists of 17 residues. This chain's CDR3 is CATSRDLRLDMYNEQFF. CDR3 DNA: TGTGCCACCAGCAGAGATCTGAGACTAGACATGTACAATGAGCAGTTCTTC.

The chain employs TRBV5-4 and TRBJ2-5; TRBD2 aligns across 9 bases. Germline V gene sequence: CDR1 SGHNT, CDR2 YYREEE (reference sequence). The V segment lost 0 bases and the J segment 7 bases; nucleotides outside the gene matches: 10. CDR3 size: 16 residues. CDR3 in amino acids: CASSLGTGGRDATQYF. The CDR3 nucleotides are TGTGCCAGCAGCTTGGGGACAGGCGGGAGGGACGCGACCCAGTACTTC.

This chain uses TRBV7-8 with TRBJ2-7, with D unresolved. The CDR3 contains 15 residues. Germline V CDR1 and CDR2: SGHVS, FQNEAQ. Trimming removed 0 bases from V and 2 bases from J, with 11 bases in between. Written as DNA, the CDR3 is TGTGCCAGCAGCTTAGCGCTGAGCCTTACCTACGAGCAGTACTTC. Translation gives CASSLALSLTYEQYF.

Only a few counts were recorded for this clone. The chain carries TRBV10-3 and TRBJ1-2, with no clear D. Trimming left V 6 bases short and J 3 bases short, with 14 bases between. This CDR3 contains 14 residues. The germline V gene encodes CDR1 ENHRY and CDR2 SYGVKD. The CDR3: CAISVGSTDYGYTF. CDR3 DNA: TGTGCCATCAGCGTTGGGAGTACCGACTATGGCTACACCTTC.

The genes are TRBV5-1 and TRBJ1-3; D possibly corresponds to TRBD1 (6 bases). With 2 bases removed from V and 4 bases from J, the gap between germline ends came to 19 bases. This CDR3 comprises 17 residues. Germline V gene data show CDR1 as SGHRS and CDR2 as YFSETQ. CDR3 sequence (DNA): TGCGCCAGCAGCTTTTCCGGGCCCACAGGGCAGGGAAACACCATATATTTT. As protein: CASSFSGPTGQGNTIYF.

The CDR3 sequence: CASSQGGGAYSDTQYF. CDR3 DNA sequence: TGTGCCAGCAGCCAAGGCGGGGGGGCCTATTCAGATACGCAGTATTTT. The chain is built from TRBV4-2 and TRBJ2-3; 9 bases fit TRBD2. J gave up 4 bases and V 1 base, and 6 bases lay outside the gene matches. Germline values: CDR1 LGHNA, CDR2 YNFKEQ. The CDR3 length is 16 residues.

The rearrangement links TRBV7-9 to TRBJ1-6; TRBD1 might be the D (5 bases). Looked up from germline, CDR1 is SEHNR and CDR2 is FQNEAQ (reference sequence). This CDR3 contains 14 residues. V was clipped by 2 bases and J by 7 bases, with 9 bases between them. CDR3: CASSLQGANSPLHF. CDR3 coding DNA: TGTGCCAGCAGCTTACAGGGCGCCAATTCACCCCTCCACTTT.

CDR3 nucleotides: TGTGCCAGCAGTGACTCGGGACAGGGCACAGATACGCAGTATTTT. The encoded protein is CASSDSGQGTDTQYF. The chain joins TRBV6-4 to TRBJ2-3, with 8 bases identical to TRBD1. In germline, CDR1 is MRHNA, CDR2 SNTAGT. The CDR3 contains 15 residues. After removal of 0 bases from V and 1 base from J, the junction contained 0 bases not matched to a gene.

This chain connects TRBV19 to TRBJ2-5; 13 bases align to TRBD2. The CDR3 is 12 amino acids. CDR1 LNHDA and CDR2 SQIVND come from the germline V gene (reference sequence). The J segment lost 13 bases and the V segment lost 11 bases, leaving 10 bases of the junction unmatched. Here the CDR3 DNA reads TGTGCCTCAAGGACTAGCGGGAGCCCTCGGTACTTC. Its protein product is CASRTSGSPRYF.

This clone was counted between two and nine times. The chain carries TRBV29-1 and TRBJ1-1; maybe TRBD1 (6 bases). CDR1 SQVTM and CDR2 ANQGSEA come from the germline V gene. CDR3 length: 14 residues. The V end was cut by 4 bases, the J end by 3 bases, with 15 bases between. The CDR3 region has the DNA TGCAGCGTTGCTTTGGGGGGCCCCTACACTGAAGCTTTCTTT. Its protein is CSVALGGPYTEAFF.

The chain links TRBV7-2 to TRBJ2-1; a weak D match, TRBD2 (6 bases). The V gene's germline CDR1 is SGHTA and CDR2 FQGNSA. The CDR3 has 17 residues. V lost 2 bases to trimming and J lost 0 bases, with 14 bases between them. This chain's CDR3 is CASSLLRGNYSYNEQFF. The DNA of the CDR3 is TGTGCCAGCAGCTTATTGCGCGGGAACTACTCCTACAATGAGCAGTTCTTC.

V usage is TRBV2 and J usage is TRBJ2-1; TRBD2 matches 10 bases. The length of the CDR3 is 17 residues. In germline, CDR1 is SNHLY, CDR2 FYNNEI. J gave up 9 bases and V 2 bases, and 13 bases lay outside the gene matches. CDR3: CASSEWGVGLAGVEQFF. The CDR3 nucleotides read TGTGCCAGCAGTGAATGGGGAGTTGGGCTAGCGGGAGTTGAGCAGTTCTTC.

The CDR3 nucleotides are TGTGCCAGCAGTCGGGGATTTTCGGAGGTAGAGACCCAGTACTTC. It translates to CASSRGFSEVETQYF. This chain connects TRBV28 to TRBJ2-5, with D possibly matching TRBD2 (5 bases). In germline, CDR1 is MDHEN, CDR2 SYDVKM. The CDR3 length is 15 residues. Trimming cost V 5 bases and J 4 bases, with 17 bases left between them.

This clone occurred a few times. The chain combines TRBV2 with TRBJ2-3; no reliable D call. The CDR3 length is 12 residues. Germline CDR1 SNHLY, CDR2 FYNNEI. Trimming shortened V by 5 bases and J by 6 bases, and 9 bases separated the two germline ends. The CDR3 DNA reads as TGTGCCAGCAGTTCACTCGAGGATACGCAGTATTTT. Amino acids: CASSSLEDTQYF.

For the CDR3, the DNA is TGTGCCAGCAGCGTAGGAGTAGCAGCGGTCGGGGAGCTGTTTTTT. Residues: CASSVGVAAVGELFF. The V gene is TRBV9, the J gene TRBJ2-2; TRBD2 is a possible D gene (5 bases). CDR3 length: 15 residues. V lost 0 bases, J lost 7 bases, and 13 bases lay in between. Germline V gene sequence: CDR1 SGDLS, CDR2 YYNGEE.

V is TRBV15 and J is TRBJ2-3; D ambiguous. The CDR3 is 16 residues long. In germline, CDR1 is LNHNV, CDR2 YYDKDF (reference sequence). Trimming removed 4 bases from V and 0 bases from J, with 14 bases in between. The CDR3 sequence is CATSTRTRSSTDTQYF. Here the CDR3 DNA reads TGTGCCACCAGCACTCGGACGAGATCTAGCACAGATACGCAGTATTTT.

The gene calls are TRBV7-2 and TRBJ1-2; the D is unclear. This CDR3 comprises 12 residues. Trimming cost V 3 bases and J 3 bases, with 5 bases left between them. Germline V gene sequence: CDR1 SGHTA, CDR2 FQGNSA. CDR3 sequence: CASSLRDYGYTF. The CDR3, as DNA: TGTGCCAGCAGCTTGAGGGACTATGGCTACACCTTC.